The clone carrying this TCR beta chain came up a few times. What it recognizes is unknown. The data originate from a study of glioma-infiltrating T cells. Study-level findings and limits: Gliomas, especially low-grade, showed above-expected tissue-blood divergence; non-neoplastic patients showed below. CDR3 overlap between tissue and blood was very small.

The germline V gene has CDR1 KGHSH and CDR2 LQKENI. Unmatched junction bases numbered 0, after V lost 3 bases and J lost 4 bases. This CDR3 contains 13 residues. Amplification of TCR alpha and beta CDR3 regions from RNA used iRepertoire nested multiplex PCR. Input was about 95-400 ng of tissue mRNA or PBMC total RNA. TCRdb re-analysed the multiplex PCR reads in MiXCR, keeping a single row per CDR3 protein. The sample consists of 85,000 to 110,000 distinct CDR3 sequences, about 30% of them appearing once. Sequencing input: glioma tissue, nonneoplastic brain tissue, or PBMCs (not recorded which). The gene calls are TRBV18 and TRBJ1-5; 7 positions agree with TRBD1. The sequence derives from a human donor with low-grade glioma or glioblastoma, undergoing nonglioma brain surgery, or in good health (not recorded which). CDR3 sequence (DNA): TGTGCCAGCTCACCGACAGGGAATCAGCCCCAGCATTTT. It codes for CASSPTGNQPQHF.